This TCR beta chain came from a study of blood T cell repertoires in COVID-19. For the study at large: The United States, Italy and Spain were the sources of the acute and convalescent COVID-19 samples.

Trimming took 2 bases from V and 2 from J; bases not matched to a gene: 15. This CDR3 has 18 residues. Germline CDR1 is SGDLS and CDR2 is YYNGEE. Followed longitudinally, the Seattle patients had been enrolled during active infection. The table came from immunoSEQ multiplex PCR; TCRdb's copy has only in-frame clones and leaves some out. The sample includes roughly 570,000 clones, roughly 91% of them seen just once. The receptor was derived from a woman in her 50s with COVID-19, enrolled during active disease. The chain recombines TRBV9 with TRBJ1-1, with TRBD1 matching 7 bases. Source material: peripheral blood. The CDR3: CASSVQTIGGRGNTEAFF. Here the CDR3 DNA reads TGTGCCAGCAGCGTCCAAACAATAGGGGGCAGGGGAAACACTGAAGCTTTCTTT. The variable domain in full, with the rest retrieved from reference TRBV9 and TRBJ1-1, is DSGVTQTPKHLITATGQRVTLRCSPRSGDLSVYWYQQSLDQGLQFLIQYYNGEERAKGNILERFSAQQFPDLHSELNLSSLELGDSALYFCASSVQTIGGRGNTEAFFGQGTRLTVV.